Below, 14 T cell receptor beta chains from the same sample are listed, as sequenced in a study of CD8 T cells in Susac syndrome. Random hexamers were used to reverse transcribe an amount of roughly 0.45 to 1 ug RNA. TCRdb processed the immunoSEQ multiplex PCR reads anew with MiXCR; each CDR3 protein has one entry. This sample has roughly 330,000 distinct CDR3 sequences, with under 95% found just once. Sequencing was done on a sample of CD4+ T cells from PBMCs. Receptor source: a human donor with multiple sclerosis.

This chain joins TRBV25-1 and TRBJ2-1; D is perhaps TRBD2 (5 bases). Per the germline V gene, CDR1 is MGHDK and CDR2 is SYGVNS. V was cut by 8 bases and J by 4 bases, with 12 bases left in between. The CDR3 sequence is 13 residues long. CDR3 coding DNA: TGTGCCAGCCGGGATTCTAATTACAATGAGCAGTTCTTC. Translation gives CASRDSNYNEQFF.

V and J are TRBV7-9 and TRBJ2-1, with TRBD2 as a possible D gene (5 bases). Per the germline V gene, CDR1 is SEHNR and CDR2 is FQNEAQ (reference sequence). This CDR3 is 13 amino acids long. Deletions cut 5 bases from V and 7 bases from J, with 12 bases between. CDR3 amino acids: CASSPPPGNEQFF. In DNA form, the CDR3 reads TGTGCCAGCAGCCCCCCCCCGGGAAATGAGCAGTTCTTC.

V usage is TRBV7-2 and J usage is TRBJ2-3; 8 bases are a match to TRBD1. Losses at the gene ends were 6 bases for V and 1 base for J; bases not matched to a gene: 6. CDR3 size: 15 residues. CDR1 and CDR2 (germline): SGHTA, FQGNSA. The CDR3 loop is CASSLPTGGTDTQYF. The CDR3 DNA reads as TGTGCCAGCAGTCTCCCGACAGGGGGCACAGATACGCAGTATTTT.

CDR3 sequence (DNA): TGTGCCAGCAGCACCCAGGGGTCGGAGACCCAGTACTTC. It codes for CASSTQGSETQYF. This chain joins TRBV7-2 and TRBJ2-5, with a tentative D call TRBD1 (6 bases). CDR1 and CDR2 (germline): SGHTA, FQGNSA. V lost 5 bases, J lost 5 bases, and 12 bases lay in between. The CDR3 sequence is 13 residues long.

The CDR3 DNA follows: TGTGCCAGCAGCGGCTCTGGGGCCAACGTCCTGACTTTC. Translation gives CASSGSGANVLTF. The rearrangement links TRBV6-1 to TRBJ2-6, with D unclear. Trimming removed 6 bases from V and 0 bases from J, with 3 bases in between. Germline V lookup: CDR1 MNHNS, CDR2 SASEGT. The CDR3 has 13 amino acids.

The V gene is TRBV7-2, the J gene TRBJ1-1; unclear D gene. Trimming took 4 bases from V and 1 from J, leaving 13 bases between them. Looked up from germline, CDR1 is SGHTA and CDR2 is FQGNSA. The CDR3 loop spans 15 amino acids. The CDR3, as DNA: TGTGCCAGCAGCTCAGAGGGCAGACCGAACACTGAAGCTTTCTTT. This translates into CASSSEGRPNTEAFF.

The chain joins TRBV18 to TRBJ1-5; 7 bases match TRBD1. Germline V lookup: CDR1 KGHSH, CDR2 LQKENI. The CDR3 runs 21 residues. V lost 5 bases and J lost 1; bases outside the gene matches: 23. CDR3 nucleotides: TGTGCCAGCTCATCGTTTGGAGGGGGCGATCCTCGGTTCCGCAGCAATCAGCCCCAGCATTTT. As protein: CASSSFGGGDPRFRSNQPQHF.

The chain combines TRBV29-1 with TRBJ2-2; 7 nucleotides line up with TRBD1. CDR3 length equals 14 residues. J gave up 4 bases and V 6 bases, and 8 bases lay outside the gene matches. CDR1 SQVTM and CDR2 ANQGSEA come from the germline V gene. CDR3 loop: CSVQGQRATGELFF. The CDR3 DNA sequence: TGCAGCGTCCAGGGACAGCGTGCCACCGGGGAGCTGTTTTTT.

J is TRBJ2-7 and V is TRBV5-1, with 8 bases fitting TRBD1. The CDR3 is 15 residues long. The germline V gene encodes CDR1 SGHRS and CDR2 YFSETQ. J was trimmed by 0 bases and V by 3 bases; bases with no gene match: 5. The CDR3 protein is CASSSPGQDSYEQYF. As DNA, the CDR3 is TGCGCCAGCAGCTCCCCGGGACAGGACTCCTACGAGCAGTACTTC.

The CDR3 loop is CASSLAGGEDGYTF. The CDR3 DNA follows: TGTGCCAGCAGCTTAGCAGGGGGCGAGGATGGCTACACCTTC. The genes are TRBV7-9 and TRBJ1-2; 7 nucleotides line up with TRBD1. The CDR3 spans 14 residues. CDR1 and CDR2 (germline): SEHNR, FQNEAQ (reference sequence). After removal of 0 bases from V and 6 bases from J, the junction contained 4 bases not matched to a gene.

This clonotype appeared once. A junction boundary mismatches the germline segment, possibly from a read error. The chain uses TRBV7-7 and TRBJ2-5, with TRBD2 matching over 10 bases. Germline CDR1 is SSHAT and CDR2 is FNYEAQ (reference sequence). This CDR3 spans 14 amino acids. CDR3 bases: TGTGCTAGCAGCGCGACTAGCGGGCAAGAGACCCAGTACTTC. Amino acids: CASSATSGQETQYF.

This clonotype was counted a single time. The chain is built from TRBV5-5 and TRBJ2-1; 7 nucleotides agree with TRBD1. The CDR3 runs 16 residues. Per the germline V gene, CDR1 is SGHKS and CDR2 is YYEKEE (reference sequence). The junction had 9 bases not matched to a gene; V was cut back by 2 bases and J by 4 bases. The CDR3 nucleotides read TGTGCCAGCAGCTTACGAAGACAGGGTGATTACAATGAGCAGTTCTTC. Translated: CASSLRRQGDYNEQFF.

This chain joins TRBV29-1 and TRBJ2-3, with D perhaps matching TRBD2 (5 bases). The germline V and J ends were trimmed by 6 bases and 2 bases, with 15 bases remaining between them. The CDR3 covers 14 residues. CDR1 SQVTM and CDR2 ANQGSEA come from the germline V gene. DNA of the CDR3: TGCAGCGTCTCGCACCGGGAACTCACAGATACGCAGTATTTT. Protein: CSVSHRELTDTQYF.

The chain carries TRBV7-9 and TRBJ1-1; 9 nucleotides align to TRBD1. CDR3 size: 14 residues. V dropped 5 bases and J dropped 8; count of bases not matched to a gene: 9. Germline lookup yields CDR1 SEHNR and CDR2 FQNEAQ (reference sequence). DNA for the CDR3: TGTGCCAGCAGCCGGGACAGGGACTTTCCCGAAGCTTTCTTT. Translation: CASSRDRDFPEAFF.